What follows are 21 T cell receptor beta chains derived from one specimen sequenced in a study of T cell responses to AZD1222 COVID-19 vaccine. Produced via immunoSEQ multiplex PCR; TCRdb's table is partial and in-frame only. The data show some 110,000 clones, 75% to 90% seen once. Here the sequenced sample was peripheral blood, taken on day 0 of AZD1222 vaccination. Receptors were obtained from an adult in good health.

The chain uses TRBV2 and TRBJ1-5; TRBD1 might be the D (5 bases). Germline values: CDR1 SNHLY, CDR2 FYNNEI. Deletions cut 6 bases from V and 1 base from J, with 13 bases between. The CDR3 consists of 15 residues. Here the CDR3 DNA reads TGTGCCAGCAGCCCGTTCCAGGGAAGCAATCAGCCCCAGCATTTT. It is translated as CASSPFQGSNQPQHF. Drawing the rest from reference TRBV2 and TRBJ1-5, the complete variable domain is EPEVTQTPSHQVTQMGQEVILRCVPISNHLYFYWYRQILGQKVEFLVSFYNNEISEKSEIFDDQFSVERPDGSNFTLKIRSTKLEDSAMYFCASSPFQGSNQPQHFGDGTRLSIL.

This chain links TRBV4-2 with TRBJ2-7; the D gene is possibly TRBD1 (6 bases). The CDR3 loop spans 15 amino acids. Germline V gene lookup returns CDR1 LGHNA and CDR2 YNFKEQ. Trimming stripped 3 bases from V and 1 base from J, with 13 bases between. The CDR3 loop reads CASSQIGTGSYEQYF. In DNA form, the CDR3 reads TGTGCCAGCAGCCAGATAGGCACAGGGTCCTACGAGCAGTACTTC.

The V and J genes are TRBV4-2 and TRBJ1-5; TRBD1 might be the D (6 bases). This CDR3 comprises 15 residues. The germline V and J ends were trimmed by 1 base and 6 bases, with 13 bases remaining between them. Looked up from germline, CDR1 is LGHNA and CDR2 is YNFKEQ. CDR3 in DNA: TGTGCCAGCAGCCAAGGGACAGTTGGGACTCAGCCCCAGCATTTT. Protein product: CASSQGTVGTQPQHF.

The J gene is TRBJ1-2, the V gene TRBV6-5; TRBD1 aligns across 8 bases. This CDR3 spans 12 amino acids. V trimming: 6 bases; J trimming: 7 bases; junction bases outside the gene matches: 4. Germline CDR1 reads MNHEY; CDR2 reads SVGAGI. CDR3 coding DNA: TGTGCCAGCAGATCGGACAGGGTTGGCTACACCTTC. This sequence encodes CASRSDRVGYTF.

The chain uses TRBV4-3 and TRBJ1-1; D gene unclear. The CDR3 runs to 13 residues. Germline-derived CDR1 and CDR2 are LGHNA and YSLEER. Trimming took 0 bases from V and 6 from J, leaving 8 bases between them. The CDR3 sequence is CASSQDGFSEAFF. The DNA for the CDR3 is TGCGCCAGCAGCCAAGATGGATTTTCTGAAGCTTTCTTT.

V usage is TRBV10-1 and J usage is TRBJ1-1, with D uncertain. The V and J ends lost 4 bases and 7 bases respectively, with 7 bases between them. The CDR3 consists of 11 residues. From germline, CDR1 is WNHNN and CDR2 SYGVQD (reference sequence). This CDR3 is CASSVRGEAFF. CDR3 bases: TGCGCCAGCAGTGTGCGGGGTGAAGCTTTCTTT.

The chain carries TRBV15 and TRBJ1-6, with TRBD1 as a possible D gene (5 bases). V lost 6 bases and J 7 bases, leaving 13 bases between the germline ends. The CDR3 consists of 14 residues. CDR1 and CDR2 (germline): LNHNV, YYDKDF (reference sequence). This CDR3 is CATSSDSLNSPLHF. The CDR3 DNA reads as TGTGCCACCAGTTCTGACAGTCTGAATTCACCCCTCCACTTT.

The chain employs TRBV7-9 and TRBJ1-6; D is ambiguous. The CDR3 extends over 14 amino acids. Germline-derived CDR1 and CDR2 are SEHNR and FQNEAQ (reference sequence). Trimming pared 5 bases from V and 10 bases from J, leaving 15 bases between. DNA for the CDR3: TGTGCCAGCAGCCGCCAGACTAGAGTATCACCCCTCCACTTT. It encodes CASSRQTRVSPLHF.

The V call is TRBV28, the J call TRBJ1-2, with D uncertain. CDR3 length: 13 amino acids. Germline lookup yields CDR1 MDHEN and CDR2 SYDVKM. The V and J ends lost 6 bases and 2 bases respectively, with 10 bases between them. The DNA of the CDR3 is TGTGCCAGCAGAGGGTCGGCAAACTATGGCTACACCTTC. Encoded protein: CASRGSANYGYTF.

The genes are TRBV27 and TRBJ1-3, with unresolved D. V was clipped by 0 bases and J by 0 bases, with 12 bases between them. Germline values: CDR1 MNHEY, CDR2 SMNVEV (reference sequence). The CDR3 extends over 17 amino acids. CDR3 DNA: TGTGCCAGCAGTTTATCGAGTCCCATTCACTCTGGAAACACCATATATTTT. Its translation: CASSLSSPIHSGNTIYF.

The chain recombines TRBV4-3 with TRBJ1-6; D possibly corresponds to TRBD1 (6 bases). Trimming took 1 base from V and 5 from J, leaving 12 bases between them. Germline loops: CDR1 LGHNA, CDR2 YSLEER. The CDR3 contains 16 residues. CDR3 loop: CASSQVWGGNNSPLHF. CDR3 coding DNA: TGCGCCAGCAGCCAAGTCTGGGGGGGCAATAATTCACCCCTCCACTTT.

The V and J genes are TRBV7-9 and TRBJ1-2; D is undetermined. Deletions cut 6 bases from V and 4 bases from J, with 15 bases between. The CDR3 has 14 amino acids. Per germline, CDR1 SEHNR and CDR2 FQNEAQ (reference sequence). The CDR3 loop reads CASSPKRGSYGYTF. CDR3 nucleotides: TGTGCCAGCAGTCCTAAACGGGGTAGCTATGGCTACACCTTC.

The chain couples TRBV3-1 (or the pseudogene TRBV3-2) to TRBJ2-1, with 8 bases matching TRBD2. With V trimmed by 6 bases and J by 4 bases, 11 bases remained unmatched. CDR1 and CDR2 from the germline V gene are LGHDT and YNNKEL (reference sequence). The CDR3 extends over 16 amino acids. DNA for the CDR3: TGTGCCAGCAGTGAGGGAGGCGGGGGGCCGTACAATGAGCAGTTCTTC. This gives the protein CASSEGGGGPYNEQFF.

The V and J genes are TRBV7-8 and TRBJ2-7, with no clear D. The CDR3 is 14 residues long. The ends were cut back, 5 bases at V and 0 bases at J, with 11 bases in the middle. Germline loops: CDR1 SGHVS, CDR2 FQNEAQ. CDR3 residues: CASSHKMYSYEQYF. The CDR3 bases are TGTGCCAGCAGCCACAAGATGTACTCCTACGAGCAGTACTTC.

This clone was detected only once. The rearrangement links TRBV4-3 to TRBJ2-5; no clear D. The CDR3 is 13 residues long. CDR1 is LGHNA and CDR2 is YSLEER in the germline V gene. Between the trimmed V and J ends, which lost 1 base and 1 base, there was a span of 4 bases. For the CDR3, the DNA is TGCGCCAGCAGCCAAGGGACCCAAGAGACCCAGTACTTC. This encodes CASSQGTQETQYF.

This chain connects TRBV7-3 to TRBJ1-1, with D possibly being TRBD1 (5 bases). In germline, CDR1 is SGHTA, CDR2 FQGTGA. The CDR3 covers 13 residues. Trimming took off 5 bases at V and 2 bases at J, with 9 bases between the two ends. CDR3 loop: CASSEQGNTEAFF. CDR3 sequence (DNA): TGTGCCAGCAGCGAGCAGGGTAACACTGAAGCTTTCTTT.

The gene calls are TRBV27 and TRBJ2-3; D not certain. Trimming pared 5 bases from V and 2 bases from J, leaving 11 bases between. The germline CDR1 and CDR2 sequences are MNHEY and SMNVEV (reference sequence). This CDR3 region has 14 residues. CDR3 region: CASSPSGNTDTQYF. DNA of the CDR3: TGTGCCAGCAGTCCCTCGGGCAACACAGATACGCAGTATTTT.

The chain has TRBV28 and TRBJ2-7, with 7 bases lining up with TRBD1. The CDR3 spans 16 residues. Per the germline V gene, CDR1 is MDHEN and CDR2 is SYDVKM. Trimming took 4 bases from V and 2 from J; bases not matched to a gene: 11. The CDR3 loop is CASSSPGQVQTYEQYF. The CDR3 DNA follows: TGTGCCAGCAGTTCCCCCGGACAGGTGCAGACCTACGAGCAGTACTTC.

This clone was observed once. The chain couples TRBV7-8 to TRBJ2-7, with D possibly called TRBD1 or TRBD2 (5 bases each). Germline V lookup: CDR1 SGHVS, CDR2 FQNEAQ. V was clipped by 5 bases and J by 0 bases, with 17 bases between them. The CDR3 runs to 16 residues. CDR3 residues: CASSPSGTGRSYEQYF. As DNA, the CDR3 is TGTGCCAGCAGCCCCTCGGGGACGGGTCGCTCCTACGAGCAGTACTTC.

The rearrangement uses TRBV28 and TRBJ1-6; no clear D. The CDR3 consists of 12 residues. V shed 8 bases and J shed 13 bases, with 15 bases lying between them. Per the germline V gene, CDR1 is MDHEN and CDR2 is SYDVKM. CDR3 in DNA: TGTGCCAGCGGGGAAACCCGGTCCCCCCTCCACTTT. It yields the protein CASGETRSPLHF.

The chain uses TRBV29-1 and TRBJ1-2, with 10 bases matching TRBD1. The CDR3 consists of 13 residues. Germline V gene data show CDR1 as SQVTM and CDR2 as ANQGSEA. Losses at the gene ends were 7 bases for V and 4 bases for J; bases not matched to a gene: 6. CDR3 nucleotides: TGCAGCGCCAGCGGGACAGGGGCCTATGGCTACACCTTC. Its protein product is CSASGTGAYGYTF.